The clone carrying this TCR beta chain was counted a single time. The antigen is undetermined. The sample originates from a study of shared clonotypes between healthy human individuals. Study background: The study used three CD4 naive, three CD4 memory, two CD8 naive and one CD8 memory plate per donor.

Per sorted-subset replicate PCR, input was approximately 0.2 ug DNA, representing roughly 28,000 T cell genomes. Sequencing used immunoSEQ multiplex PCR; TCRdb keeps in-frame clones, though not all of them. The data hold 2 million to 2.5 million clones, with 80% to 95% observed a single time. Study-wide findings and caveats: Rarefaction gave evidence that sorted-subset sequencing remained incomplete despite large depth. Among the subsets, naive ones generally showed larger estimated richness than memory ones.

This TCR derives from a man aged 18 to 30 in good health. Some clones in this sample may be carry-over from other donors' samples. Sequencing was performed on naive CD4+ T cells from PBMCs. Subset reported: CD45RA+ positively selected.

CDR3 sequence (DNA): TGTGCCAGCTCCAGGGTCCCCCTCTCTGGGGCCAACGTCCTGACTTTC. It yields the protein CASSRVPLSGANVLTF. The chain is built from TRBV6-6 and TRBJ2-6; maybe TRBD1 (5 bases). CDR1 and CDR2 (germline): MNHNY, SVGAGI (reference sequence). V dropped 8 bases and J dropped 0 bases, with 14 bases sitting between them. The CDR3 runs to 16 residues.